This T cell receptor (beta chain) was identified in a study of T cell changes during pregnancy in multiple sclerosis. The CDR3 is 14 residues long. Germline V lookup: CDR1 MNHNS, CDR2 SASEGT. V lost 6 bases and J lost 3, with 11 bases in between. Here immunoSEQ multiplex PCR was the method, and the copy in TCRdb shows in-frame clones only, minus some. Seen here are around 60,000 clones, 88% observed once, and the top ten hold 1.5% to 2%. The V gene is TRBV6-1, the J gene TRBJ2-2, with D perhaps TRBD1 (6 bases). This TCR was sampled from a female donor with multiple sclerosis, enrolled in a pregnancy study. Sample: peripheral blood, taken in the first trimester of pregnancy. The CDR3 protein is CASSLQGDTGELFF. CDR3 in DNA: TGTGCCAGCAGCCTACAGGGTGACACCGGGGAGCTGTTTTTT.